The source of this T cell receptor beta chain is a study of blood T cell repertoires in COVID-19. Study information: PBMCs, B-cell-depleted T cells, or T cells were the source of the cDNA or gDNA that made up the material.

In the original processing: From reference gene primer amplification, estimates of nucleated cell counts were derived. Data came from immunoSEQ multiplex PCR; TCRdb stores just in-frame clones and leaves some out. V, J and clone size are taken as reported in that table, and D and trimming were inferred from the DNA itself. Found here are 110,000 to 150,000 clones, around 79% of them singletons; the top ten hold around 5%. In Seattle, patients joined the study during active infection and were tracked longitudinally. This TCR derives from a woman in her seventies with COVID-19, enrolled during active disease. The specimen was peripheral blood.

For the CDR3, the DNA is TGTGCCAGCAGTTACTCGAGGGGGTCGTCTGGAAACACCATATATTTT. Its protein is CASSYSRGSSGNTIYF. The chain has TRBV6-5 and TRBJ1-3; a weak D match, TRBD1 (6 bases). The CDR3 covers 16 residues. In germline, CDR1 is MNHEY, CDR2 SVGAGI. Trimming stripped 0 bases from V and 1 base from J, with 10 bases between.